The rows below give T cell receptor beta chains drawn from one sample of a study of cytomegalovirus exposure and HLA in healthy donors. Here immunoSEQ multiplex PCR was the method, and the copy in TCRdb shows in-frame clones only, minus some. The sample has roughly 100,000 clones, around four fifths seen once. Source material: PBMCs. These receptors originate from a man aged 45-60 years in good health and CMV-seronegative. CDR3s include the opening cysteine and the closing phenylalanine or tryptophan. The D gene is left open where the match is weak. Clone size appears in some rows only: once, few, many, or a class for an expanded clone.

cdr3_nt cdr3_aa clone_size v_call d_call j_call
TGTGCCACCAGCAGAGATAGGGGACAGGGGAACTACACCTTC CATSRDRGQGNYTF - TRBV15 TRBD1 TRBJ1-2
TGTGCCAGCACCCTCGGGTGGAACACTGAAGCTTTCTTT CASTLGWNTEAFF - TRBV6-5 - TRBJ1-1
TGTGCCAGCAGCATTCAGTCGAACACCGGGGAGCTGTTTTTT CASSIQSNTGELFF - TRBV7-3 - TRBJ2-2
TGTGCCAGCTCAGGACAGACAGATCAGCCCCAGCATTTT CASSGQTDQPQHF - TRBV18 - TRBJ1-5
TGTGCCAGCAGCCCGTACGGCGGCACCCAAGGCACCGGGGAGCTGTTTTTT CASSPYGGTQGTGELFF - TRBV4-2 - TRBJ2-2
TGCGCCAGCAGCCCCCCCCGGACAGGGGAAGGCACTGAAGCTTTCTTT CASSPPRTGEGTEAFF - TRBV5-1 TRBD1 TRBJ1-1
TGTGCCAGCAGTCAAGGGGTACGAAACAATGAGCAGTTCTTC CASSQGVRNNEQFF - TRBV6-5 - TRBJ2-1
TGTGCCAGCAGCTTAGGAGGGGGAAGCAATCAGCCCCAGCATTTT CASSLGGGSNQPQHF - TRBV7-9 - TRBJ1-5
TGCGCCAGCAGCACTACACCAGGGGGAGGTGGCTACACCTTC CASSTTPGGGGYTF - TRBV5-1 TRBD1 TRBJ1-2
TGTGCCAGCTCACCGACAGGGGGAGACACTGAAGCTTTCTTT CASSPTGGDTEAFF few TRBV18 TRBD1 TRBJ1-1
TGCGCCAGCAGCCACAGGGGAACTGAAGCTTTCTTT CASSHRGTEAFF - TRBV10-1 TRBD1 TRBJ1-1
TGTGCCAGCAGCACCTTGGCCCCGGGACACCTCACAGATACGCAGTATTTT CASSTLAPGHLTDTQYF - TRBV11-2 - TRBJ2-3
TGTGCCAGCTCCAGGGGAACTAGCACAGATACGCAGTATTTT CASSRGTSTDTQYF - TRBV25-1 - TRBJ2-3
TGTGCCAGCAGCTGGGGGACCGGGACTAGCGGCGACGAGCAGTACTTC CASSWGTGTSGDEQYF - TRBV7-2 TRBD2 TRBJ2-7
TGTGCCAGTAGTCCCCGGGGGGAACGGAATCAGCCCCAGCATTTT CASSPRGERNQPQHF - TRBV19 - TRBJ1-5
TGCGCCAGCAGCTTAGGGGGCTCCGCCGACCTCTCTGGGGCCAACGTCCTGACTTTC CASSLGGSADLSGANVLTF - TRBV5-1 TRBD1 TRBJ2-6
TGCGCCAGCAGCCAAGGCACAGGGGGCGCTTGGATGGAGACCCAGTACTTC CASSQGTGGAWMETQYF - TRBV4-1 TRBD1 TRBJ2-5
TGTGCCAGCAGCCTCGGGGGGGGAGAAAACATTCAGTACTTC CASSLGGGENIQYF - TRBV11-3 TRBD2 TRBJ2-4
TGTGCCACCGGGTCGAGCGACAATGAGCAGTTCTTC CATGSSDNEQFF - TRBV28 - TRBJ2-1
TGTGCCAGCGAAGACTCGGGACATTGGGGGACCCAGTACTTC CASEDSGHWGTQYF - TRBV25-1 - TRBJ2-5
TGTGCCAGCAGCTTGAGGGGGATTGGGAACACTGAAGCTTTCTTT CASSLRGIGNTEAFF - TRBV5-6 - TRBJ1-1
TGTGCCAGCAGCCCGACGGGGGTTGCAGGAGAGACCCAGTACTTC CASSPTGVAGETQYF - TRBV11-3 - TRBJ2-5
TGTGCCAGCAGCCGGGACAGGGGAGGCGAGCAGTACTTC CASSRDRGGEQYF - TRBV6-1 TRBD1 TRBJ2-7
TGTGCCAGCAGGCCACTAGTCGGCGAGCAGTTCTTC CASRPLVGEQFF - TRBV6-6 - TRBJ2-1
TGTGCCAGCAGCCTCAGGGGGAACACTGAAGCTTTCTTT CASSLRGNTEAFF - TRBV7-2 - TRBJ1-1
TGTGCCAGCAGCTTCGGGTTGGGAGAAGAGACCCAGTACTTC CASSFGLGEETQYF - TRBV7-7 - TRBJ2-5
TGTGCCAGCAGCTCGCGGTTTGGAGGGACAGGGGATAATGAGCAGTTCTTC CASSSRFGGTGDNEQFF - TRBV4-2 TRBD1 TRBJ2-1
TGCGCCAGCAGCGTAGGACAGGGGCTCACAGATACGCAGTATTTT CASSVGQGLTDTQYF - TRBV5-1 TRBD1 TRBJ2-3
TGTGCCAGCAGTGAGACAGGGGGCGACGAGCAGTACTTC CASSETGGDEQYF - TRBV6-1 TRBD1 TRBJ2-7
TGTGCCAGCAAGGCAGGGGACTCCTACGAGCAGTACTTC CASKAGDSYEQYF - TRBV6-1 - TRBJ2-7
TGCGCCAGCAGCTTCTCAGGGGTACAAACTGAAGCTTTCTTT CASSFSGVQTEAFF few TRBV5-1 - TRBJ1-1
TGTGCCAGCAGTTACGACAGCCAGAACACCATATATTTT CASSYDSQNTIYF - TRBV6-5 - TRBJ1-3
TGTGCCAGCGGGGGGGCTTTCTTT CASGGAFF - TRBV28 - TRBJ1-1
TGTGCCAGTAGTATAAACGGGGCCAGGGGTAACTATGGCTACACCTTC CASSINGARGNYGYTF - TRBV19 - TRBJ1-2
TGTGCCTGGAGACAGGCCTCGTTAGATGAGCAGTTCTTC CAWRQASLDEQFF - TRBV30 - TRBJ2-1
TGTGCCAGCAGCCTCTTAGCTCAGCCCCAGCATTTT CASSLLAQPQHF - TRBV7-2 - TRBJ1-5
TGTGCCAGCAGTGAACGGTACGAGCAGTACTTC CASSERYEQYF - TRBV6-1 - TRBJ2-7
TGTGCCAGCAGCCCCGCCGCGACAGGATTTTACGAGCAGTACTTC CASSPAATGFYEQYF - TRBV7-3 - TRBJ2-7
TGTGCCAGCAGCCAAGCGGGTGGACAGTATAATTCACCCCTCCACTTT CASSQAGGQYNSPLHF few TRBV4-2 - TRBJ1-6
TGCGCCAGCAGCTTGGAGGGGGACCTCGTGGACGAGCAGTACTTC CASSLEGDLVDEQYF - TRBV5-1 - TRBJ2-7
TGTGCCAGCAGGGACAGTAGGAGTTCACCCCTCCACTTT CASRDSRSSPLHF - TRBV2 - TRBJ1-6
TGTGCCAGTAGTATTCCAGGATTTGCAGATACGCAGTATTTT CASSIPGFADTQYF - TRBV19 - TRBJ2-3
TGTGCCAGCAGCGTAGTTCTGGGAGGGAACACTGAAGCTTTCTTT CASSVVLGGNTEAFF - TRBV9 - TRBJ1-1
TGTGCCAGCAGCTCCCAGGGGAGCTCCTATAATTCACCCCTCCACTTT CASSSQGSSYNSPLHF - TRBV7-2 - TRBJ1-6
TGTGCCAGCAGCCTAGAGCTTTCACTCCCAAGCTACACCTTC CASSLELSLPSYTF - TRBV16 - TRBJ1-2
TGTGCCAGCACCACCACAGGCAGGAACACTGAAGCTTTCTTT CASTTTGRNTEAFF few TRBV6-5 - TRBJ1-1
TGTGCCAGCAGTTACTCTAGGGGTCAGCCCCAGCATTTT CASSYSRGQPQHF - TRBV6-5 - TRBJ1-5
TGTGCCTGGAGTGACGCGGGGAACTATGGCTACACCTTC CAWSDAGNYGYTF - TRBV30 - TRBJ1-2
TGTGCCAGCAGTGAAAGGAGGACGAAGTATGGCTACACCTTC CASSERRTKYGYTF - TRBV6-1 - TRBJ1-2
TGTGCCAGCAGCTTAGGCGGCTTTGAAAACTATGGCTACACCTTC CASSLGGFENYGYTF - TRBV7-9 - TRBJ1-2
TGTGCCAGCTCACCGTCCGGGACAGTAATCAATCAGCCCCAGCATTTT CASSPSGTVINQPQHF - TRBV18 TRBD1 TRBJ1-5
TGTGCCAGCAGCTCGGGACAGGGTAACGAAAAACTGTTTTTT CASSSGQGNEKLFF - TRBV7-9 TRBD1 TRBJ1-4
TGTGCCAGCCCTCTTGGGACATCTGGGCTAAGCTATGGCTACACCTTC CASPLGTSGLSYGYTF few TRBV2 - TRBJ1-2
TGTGCCAGCAGGGGACAGCAAAATTCACCCCTCCACTTT CASRGQQNSPLHF - TRBV25-1 TRBD1 TRBJ1-6
TGTGCCAGCAGCCTCGACAGGGGGGCTAACTATGGCTACACCTTC CASSLDRGANYGYTF - TRBV2 TRBD1 TRBJ1-2
TGTGCCAGCAGCTTCAGGGCTAGCGGGGCCGAGACCCAGTACTTC CASSFRASGAETQYF - TRBV7-2 TRBD2 TRBJ2-5
TGTGCCAGCGGGGACTATTACAATGAGCAGTTCTTC CASGDYYNEQFF - TRBV11-1 TRBD2 TRBJ2-1
TGTGCCAGCAGCGTAGGTGGGACAGGGGTCAGCTATGGCTACACCTTC CASSVGGTGVSYGYTF - TRBV9 TRBD1 TRBJ1-2
TGCGCCAGCAGCTTAGGAGGGTCCCCTAGCACAGATACGCAGTATTTT CASSLGGSPSTDTQYF - TRBV5-1 - TRBJ2-3